Below are 17 T cell receptor beta chains sequenced from a single sample in a study of T-cell reconstitution after alpha-beta-depleted transplantation in children. Construction of the TCRbeta library involved unique molecular identifiers. TCRdb recomputed calls from the PCR reads with MiXCR, one row per CDR3 protein. The sample shows roughly 200,000 distinct CDR3 sequences, approximately 10% of them seen only once. The sequenced sample was PBMCs, obtained before TCRalphabeta/CD19-depleted stem cell transplant. The receptors derive from a child under two years old with acute myeloid leukemia, due to receive a stem cell transplant.

This clonotype was detected many times. The chain joins TRBV20-1 to TRBJ2-3; tentatively, D is TRBD1 (6 bases). V was clipped by 6 bases and J by 0 bases, with 13 bases between them. This CDR3 has 14 amino acids. Germline V gives CDR1 DFQATT, CDR2 SNEGSKA (reference sequence). DNA for the CDR3: TGCAGTGCCAGCAAGGACAGCAGCACAGATACGCAGTATTTT. Translated: CSASKDSSTDTQYF.

Many counts were recorded for this clonotype. The chain joins TRBV28 to TRBJ1-1; D gene ambiguous. The CDR3 sequence is 15 residues long. Germline CDR1 and CDR2: MDHEN and SYDVKM. Trimming took 5 bases from V and 0 from J, leaving 13 bases between them. The CDR3 nucleotides are TGTGCCAGCAGTGTCGAGGCGACCATGAACACTGAAGCTTTCTTT. This encodes CASSVEATMNTEAFF. Complete variable domain (other parts from reference TRBV28 and TRBJ1-1): DVKVTQSSRYLVKRTGEKVFLECVQDMDHENMFWYRQDPGLGLRLIYFSYDVKMKEKGDIPEGYSVSREKKERFSLILESASTNQTSMYLCASSVEATMNTEAFFGQGTRLTVV.

This clonotype was seen many times. This chain uses TRBV6-6 with TRBJ2-1; D gene unclear. The V and J ends lost 2 bases and 0 bases respectively, with 8 bases between them. Germline CDR1 MNHNY, CDR2 SVGAGI (reference sequence). CDR3 length equals 15 residues. This CDR3 reads CASSYRSSSYNEQFF. The CDR3 region has the DNA TGTGCCAGCAGTTACCGGTCGAGCTCCTACAATGAGCAGTTCTTC.

This clonotype was counted at least ten times. The chain recombines TRBV28 with TRBJ1-2; 8 bases map to TRBD1. CDR3 size: 15 residues. The germline V gene has CDR1 MDHEN and CDR2 SYDVKM. The J segment lost 4 bases and the V segment lost 6 bases, leaving 10 bases of the junction unmatched. CDR3 amino acids: CASSQTGELLYGYTF. CDR3 in DNA: TGTGCCAGCAGCCAGACAGGGGAGCTCCTCTATGGCTACACCTTC.

In its sample, this clonotype was seen a few times. V and J are TRBV18 and TRBJ2-3; 8 positions match TRBD2. The germline CDR1 and CDR2 sequences are KGHSH and LQKENI. With V trimmed by 2 bases and J by 2 bases, 3 bases remained unmatched. The CDR3 runs 15 residues. The CDR3: CASSPLRGATDTQYF. Written as DNA, the CDR3 is TGTGCCAGCTCACCATTGCGGGGGGCCACAGATACGCAGTATTTT.

This clonotype was counted ten times or more. This chain links TRBV12-3 or TRBV12-4 with TRBJ1-1; 8 positions agree with TRBD1. V lost 3 bases to trimming and J lost 10 bases; unmatched junction nucleotides: 7. The CDR3 totals 13 residues. The CDR3 DNA is TGTGCCAGCAGTTTTGGTCAGGGGGCGCGAGCTTTCTTT. It translates to CASSFGQGARAFF.

This clonotype has a count of ten or more. The V call is TRBV5-1, the J call TRBJ1-3; D is uncertain. The CDR3 covers 15 residues. The germline V gene has CDR1 SGHRS and CDR2 YFSETQ. Trimming pared 1 base from V and 0 bases from J, leaving 8 bases between. CDR3 nucleotides: TGCGCCAGCAGCTTGCTTGGGTTCTCTGGAAACACCATATATTTT. This translates into CASSLLGFSGNTIYF.

The chain joins TRBV6-1 to TRBJ2-1; a possible D gene is TRBD1 (6 bases). The CDR3 has 16 residues. Per the germline V gene, CDR1 is MNHNS and CDR2 is SASEGT. The V and J ends lost 7 bases and 4 bases respectively, with 20 bases between them. The CDR3 loop reads CASIRGASRSYNEQFF. CDR3 nucleotides: TGTGCCAGCATCAGGGGCGCCTCGAGGTCGTACAATGAGCAGTTCTTC.

The V gene is TRBV19, the J gene TRBJ2-4; 7 nucleotides align to TRBD1. The germline gives CDR1 LNHDA, CDR2 SQIVND (reference sequence). V lost 6 bases to trimming and J lost 4 bases; unmatched junction nucleotides: 9. CDR3 length: 15 amino acids. The CDR3 DNA reads TGTGCCAGTAGGGGACAGTTATCGGGGAAAAACATTCAGTACTTC. It specifies CASRGQLSGKNIQYF.

This clonotype was counted many times. The J gene is TRBJ2-7, the V gene TRBV6-5; the match to TRBD1 covers 9 bases. The CDR3 is 13 residues long. The germline CDR1 and CDR2 sequences are MNHEY and SVGAGI. V was pared by 6 bases and J by 5 bases, with 5 bases of the junction left unmatched. The CDR3 loop is CASSLDRGDEQYF. The CDR3 DNA reads TGTGCCAGCAGCCTAGACAGGGGGGACGAGCAGTACTTC.

Remarks on this clonotype: Given a much more abundant clone one base away, this may be a read error. CDR3 sequence: CASSYSIGLAETHEQYF. CDR3 nucleotide sequence: TGTGCCAGCAGTTACTCGATTGGGCTAGCGGAAACCCACGAGCAGTACTTC. The chain uses TRBV6-5 and TRBJ2-7; 7 nucleotides align to TRBD2. Germline V gives CDR1 MNHEY, CDR2 SVGAGI. The junction had 13 bases not matched to a gene; V was cut back by 0 bases and J by 5 bases. CDR3 length: 17 amino acids.

V and J are TRBV6-4 and TRBJ2-2; D possibly matches TRBD1 or TRBD2 (5 bases each). The V gene lost 4 bases and the J gene lost 1 base, with 10 bases spanning the gap. Germline-derived CDR1 and CDR2 are MRHNA and SNTAGT. This CDR3 is 15 amino acids long. The CDR3 region is CASSGGTGNTGELFF. The CDR3 DNA follows: TGTGCCAGCAGTGGAGGGACGGGGAACACCGGGGAGCTGTTTTTT.

The sample holds many counts of this clonotype. The CDR3: CASRLAASTDTQYF. The CDR3 nucleotides are TGTGCCAGCAGACTAGCGGCTAGCACAGATACGCAGTATTTT. The rearrangement joins TRBV12-3 or TRBV12-4 to TRBJ2-3; 8 bases are shared with TRBD2. Losses at the gene ends were 6 bases for V and 0 bases for J; bases not matched to a gene: 2. CDR3 size: 14 residues.

In its sample, this clonotype was seen a few times. V usage is TRBV5-1 and J usage is TRBJ1-3; D call uncertain. Trimming took 4 bases from V and 0 from J, leaving 8 bases between them. The germline V gene has CDR1 SGHRS and CDR2 YFSETQ. The CDR3 length is 14 residues. The CDR3 region is CASSPTLSGNTIYF. CDR3 DNA: TGCGCCAGCAGCCCGACCCTCTCTGGAAACACCATATATTTT.

This clonotype was detected a few times. The chain has TRBV10-1 and TRBJ2-2; 9 bases are shared with TRBD1. Germline V gene data show CDR1 as WNHNN and CDR2 as SYGVQD (reference sequence). CDR3 length equals 15 residues. With V trimmed by 6 bases and J by 4 bases, 6 bases remained unmatched. CDR3 residues: CASSSGQGSTGELFF. The CDR3 nucleotides are TGCGCCAGCAGCTCGGGACAGGGCAGCACCGGGGAGCTGTTTTTT.

This clonotype was detected many times. V is TRBV24-1 and J is TRBJ2-3; no clear D. V lost 4 bases and J 0 bases, leaving 7 bases between the germline ends. The CDR3 runs 14 residues. The germline gives CDR1 KGHDR, CDR2 SFDVKD. CDR3 nucleotides: TGTGCCACCAGTGAATCCGACAGCACAGATACGCAGTATTTT. This sequence encodes CATSESDSTDTQYF.

This clonotype was picked up many times. The chain links TRBV4-1 to TRBJ2-7, with D unresolved. The V gene's germline CDR1 is MGHRA and CDR2 YSYEKL. The CDR3 length is 14 residues. V lost 0 bases and J 3 bases, leaving 9 bases between the germline ends. The CDR3 loop is CASSQEASYYEQYF. CDR3 nucleotides: TGCGCCAGCAGCCAAGAGGCGTCGTACTACGAGCAGTACTTC.